This T cell receptor (beta chain) appears in the sequencing data of a study of human versus mouse CDR3 diversity and MHC coevolution. Study findings and constraints: Human T cells were selected on over five MHC II alleles. Humans had the largest estimated TCR beta repertoire, around 1.6 million clonotypes.

This table comes from immunoSEQ multiplex PCR, and its TCRdb copy is limited to in-frame clones, with some not included. Of 55,000 to 65,000 clones listed, 94% were seen once; the top ten hold over 15%. Turning to this clone: Its specificity is not known.

Sorting isolated naive CD4 T cells lacking CD45RO and expressing CD62L. This receptor was obtained from a person aged 55 to 75 in good health. Material for sequencing was naive CD4+ T cells from blood. Documented subset: CD45RO-negative CD62L-positive naive CD4 T cells.

In DNA form, the CDR3 reads TGTGCCAGCAGCCGAACCGCAGGGGAATCTAACACCATATATTTT. This sequence encodes CASSRTAGESNTIYF. The chain recombines TRBV6-1 with TRBJ1-3; possibly TRBD1 for D (6 bases). Germline CDR1 is MNHNS and CDR2 is SASEGT. V dropped 6 bases and J dropped 7 bases, with 19 bases sitting between them. This CDR3 is 15 amino acids long.